This T cell receptor (beta chain) emerged from a study of T-cell reconstitution after alpha-beta-depleted transplantation in children. The library targeted TCRbeta and was prepared with unique molecular identifiers. Each CDR3 protein is one row after TCRdb ran MiXCR on the PCR reads. The data contain 780,000 or so distinct CDR3 sequences, 16% of them singletons. Looked up from germline, CDR1 is SEHNR and CDR2 is FQNEAQ (reference sequence). V dropped 0 bases and J dropped 3 bases, with 15 bases sitting between them. The CDR3 loop spans 17 amino acids. Overall study findings and caveats: After transplant, at about two months, alpha-beta T cells were reportedly derived from several hundred expanded graft clones. Counts and diversity of T cells one year after transplant came mostly from newly produced T cells. The high TCRbeta diversity at day 60 in some patients came from surviving recipient T cells and thymic progenitors.

This clonotype was picked up many times. Its target is not known. The genes are TRBV7-9 and TRBJ2-1, with D perhaps matching TRBD2 (6 bases). This specimen consisted of PBMCs, mostly from graft donor cells, obtained 360 days after TCRalphabeta/CD19-depleted stem cell transplant. This TCR was sampled from a male patient aged 10 to 17 who had a stem cell transplant for acute lymphoblastic leukemia, so the T cells may come from the graft donor. For the CDR3, the DNA is TGTGCCAGCAGCTTAGCGCGGGGCGGTCTAATCTACAATGAGCAGTTCTTC. Its protein product is CASSLARGGLIYNEQFF. The whole variable domain, filled in from reference TRBV7-9 and TRBJ2-1, reads DTGVSQNPRHKITKRGQNVTFRCDPISEHNRLYWYRQTLGQGPEFLTYFQNEAQLEKSRLLSDRFSAERPKGSFSTLEIQRTEQGDSAMYLCASSLARGGLIYNEQFFGPGTRLTVL.